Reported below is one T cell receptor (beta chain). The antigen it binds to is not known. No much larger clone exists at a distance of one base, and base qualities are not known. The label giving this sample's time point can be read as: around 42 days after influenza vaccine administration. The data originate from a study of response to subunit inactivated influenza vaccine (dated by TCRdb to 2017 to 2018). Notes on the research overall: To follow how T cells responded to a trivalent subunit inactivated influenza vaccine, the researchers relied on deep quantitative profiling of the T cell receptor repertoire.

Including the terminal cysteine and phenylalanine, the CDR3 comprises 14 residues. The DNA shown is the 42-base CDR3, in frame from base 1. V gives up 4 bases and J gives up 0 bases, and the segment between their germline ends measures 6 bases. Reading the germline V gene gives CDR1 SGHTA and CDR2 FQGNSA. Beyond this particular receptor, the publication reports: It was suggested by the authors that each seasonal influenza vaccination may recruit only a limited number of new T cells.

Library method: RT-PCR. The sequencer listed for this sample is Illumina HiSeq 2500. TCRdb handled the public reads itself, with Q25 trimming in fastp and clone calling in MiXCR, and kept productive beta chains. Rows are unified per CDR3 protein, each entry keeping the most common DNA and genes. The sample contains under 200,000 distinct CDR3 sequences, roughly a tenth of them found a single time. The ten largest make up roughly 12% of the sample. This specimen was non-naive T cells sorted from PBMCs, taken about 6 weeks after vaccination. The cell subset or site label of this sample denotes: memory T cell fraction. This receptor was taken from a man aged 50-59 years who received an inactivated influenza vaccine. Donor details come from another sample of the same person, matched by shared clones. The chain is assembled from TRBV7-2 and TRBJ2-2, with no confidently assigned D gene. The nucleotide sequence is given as TGTGCCAGCAGCTCCCTCCCGAACACCGGGGAGCTGTTTTTT. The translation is CASSSLPNTGELFF.